Listed below are T cell receptor beta chains from one sample, sequenced in a study of blood T cell repertoires in COVID-19. The repertoire was sequenced with immunoSEQ multiplex PCR; TCRdb's copy has only in-frame clones and lacks some. The sample records tens of thousands of clones, roughly 87% being singletons. The sample comprised peripheral blood. These receptors were collected from an elderly man with acute or convalescent COVID-19. Both conserved end residues are part of each CDR3. The order of the fields is V gene, clone size, D gene, J gene, CDR3 DNA, CDR3 protein. D genes are given only for firm matches. Rows may omit the clone size; those that give it use once, few, many or a size class.

>TRBV6-6|.|TRBD1|TRBJ2-3
TGTGCCAGCAGCCGAGATAGGGGACAGGGCACAGATACGCAGTATTTT
CASSRDRGQGTDTQYF
>TRBV4-1|.|TRBD1|TRBJ2-7
TGCGCCAGCAGCCAATCTTACAGGGGCCAAGGGGTGCAGTACTTC
CASSQSYRGQGVQYF
>TRBV18|.|.|TRBJ1-1
TGTGCCAGCTCACCTCTTTTGGAGATGAACACTGAAGCTTTCTTT
CASSPLLEMNTEAFF
>TRBV2|.|TRBD1|TRBJ2-7
TGTGCCAGCAGCCCCTTCGTCAGGGGGCACCACGAGCAGTACTTC
CASSPFVRGHHEQYF
>TRBV5-1|.|TRBD1|TRBJ1-2
TGCGCCAGCAGACCGGGACAGACTAACTATGGCTACACCTTC
CASRPGQTNYGYTF
>TRBV11-2|.|TRBD1|TRBJ2-1
TGTGCCAGCAGCTCAGACAGGGAAGGGGAGCAGTTCTTC
CASSSDREGEQFF
>TRBV3-1/TRBV3-2|.|TRBD2|TRBJ2-5
TGTGCCAGCAGCCACGGGACTAGCACAGAGACCCAGTACTTC
CASSHGTSTETQYF
>TRBV6-5|.|.|TRBJ2-7
TGTGCCAGCAGTTCCCCGCCTAGCTCCTACGAGCAGTACTTC
CASSSPPSSYEQYF
>TRBV5-1|.|TRBD1|TRBJ1-5
TGCGCCAGCAGCTTGCGGGACAGGGGGCCCGGTCAGCCCCAGCATTTT
CASSLRDRGPGQPQHF
>TRBV28|.|TRBD2|TRBJ2-4
TGTGCCAGCAGCTCACAAAGGACTAGCGGGAGCAAAAACATTCAGTACTTC
CASSSQRTSGSKNIQYF
>TRBV15|.|.|TRBJ2-5
TGTGCCACCAGCAGAGATTGGAGGGGGCGCCAAGAGACCCAGTACTTC
CATSRDWRGRQETQYF
>TRBV24-1|.|.|TRBJ1-1
TGTGCCACCAGTGATTGGGCGAACACTGAAGCTTTCTTT
CATSDWANTEAFF
>TRBV3-1/TRBV3-2|.|.|TRBJ1-2
TGTGCCAGCAAGGATTCACGGGCTAACTATGGCTACACCTTC
CASKDSRANYGYTF
>TRBV19|.|.|TRBJ2-7
TGTGCCAGTAGTGCCGGGACACCTGGCCGGGACGAGCAGTACTTC
CASSAGTPGRDEQYF
>TRBV6-5|once|.|TRBJ2-7
TGTGCCAGCATGTCGACAGTGAATTACGAGCAGTACTTC
CASMSTVNYEQYF
>TRBV5-1|.|.|TRBJ1-1
TGCGCCAGCAGCACCCAACCGACAGGTTCGAACACTGAAGCTTTCTTT
CASSTQPTGSNTEAFF
>TRBV10-3|.|.|TRBJ2-2
TGTGCCATCAGTCTAAACACCGGGGAGCTGTTTTTT
CAISLNTGELFF
>TRBV19|.|TRBD1|TRBJ1-2
TGTGCCAGTAGTATTGGGACAGGGGCTTATGGCTACACCTTC
CASSIGTGAYGYTF
>TRBV6-4|.|.|TRBJ1-1
TGTGCCAGCAGCGAGGCGCGGGGGGCCCCTGAAGCTTTCTTT
CASSEARGAPEAFF
>TRBV28|.|.|TRBJ1-1
TGTGCCAGCAGAAATACAGGGAACACTGAAGCTTTCTTT
CASRNTGNTEAFF
>TRBV27|.|.|TRBJ1-3
TGTGCCAGCAGTGTAGCCTTCTCTGGAAACACCATATATTTT
CASSVAFSGNTIYF
>TRBV7-9|.|TRBD1|TRBJ1-4
TGTGCCAGCAGCCGCGACAGGGCAACTAATGAAAAACTGTTTTTT
CASSRDRATNEKLFF
>TRBV2|once|TRBD1|TRBJ1-5
TGTGCCAGCGACGACAGGGGGTATCAGCCCCAGCATTTT
CASDDRGYQPQHF
>TRBV19|.|TRBD1|TRBJ1-6
TGTGCCAGTAAGACTTCCGGGACAGGGGCTAATTCACCCCTCCACTTT
CASKTSGTGANSPLHF
>TRBV3-1/TRBV3-2|.|.|TRBJ1-1
TGTGCCAGCAGCCCCAGGGGAATGAACACTGAAGCTTTCTTT
CASSPRGMNTEAFF
>TRBV11-1|.|.|TRBJ2-7
TGTGCCAGCAGCTTAAGAAGGTCCCAGGGACAATACGAGCAGTACTTC
CASSLRRSQGQYEQYF
>TRBV28|.|.|TRBJ1-6
TGTGCCAGCTCACCCCCCGGGGAGAATTCACCCCTCCACTTT
CASSPPGENSPLHF
>TRBV7-9|.|.|TRBJ1-5
TGTGCCAGCAGCGCAGGGAACCAGCCCCAGCATTTT
CASSAGNQPQHF
>TRBV10-3|.|.|TRBJ2-7
TGTGCCATCAGCTCGGACAGCTACGAGCAGTACTTC
CAISSDSYEQYF
>TRBV7-9|.|.|TRBJ2-1
TGTGCCAGCAGCTCCCCCCGGGGGATTTACAATGAGCAGTTCTTC
CASSSPRGIYNEQFF
>TRBV29-1|.|.|TRBJ1-2
TGCAGCGTTGAGGACACGGGTGTGGGCTATGGCTACACCTTC
CSVEDTGVGYGYTF
>TRBV10-1|.|.|TRBJ2-4
TGCGCCAGCAGTGAGTATCGATCTATACGGGGTCCCTGGGATAACATTCAGTACTTC
CASSEYRSIRGPWDNIQYF
>TRBV5-6|.|.|TRBJ1-1
TGTGCCAGCAGCCCCCTTTTGGGGCCAACCTCTTTCTTT
CASSPLLGPTSFF
>TRBV2|.|.|TRBJ1-2
TGTGCCAGCAGTGACACAGCCAACTATGGCTACACCTTC
CASSDTANYGYTF
>TRBV28|.|TRBD1|TRBJ1-6
TGTGCCAGCAGTTTCCCCGGGACAGGATATTCACCCCTCCACTTT
CASSFPGTGYSPLHF
>TRBV6-6|.|.|TRBJ1-2
TGTGCCAGCAGTTTTGGGGGGGGCATCGGCTACACCTTC
CASSFGGGIGYTF
>TRBV2|.|.|TRBJ2-2
TGTGCCAGCAGTCTCACTCTTACCGGGGAGCTGTTTTTT
CASSLTLTGELFF
>TRBV19|.|TRBD1|TRBJ2-5
TGTGCCAGTAGCCCAGGGGGCGGACCCCAAGAGACCCAGTACTTC
CASSPGGGPQETQYF
>TRBV12-3/TRBV12-4|.|.|TRBJ1-2
TGTGCCAGCAGTTTAAGGGGGGGCAATGGCTACACCTTC
CASSLRGGNGYTF
>TRBV30|.|.|TRBJ2-3
TGTGCCTGGGGTTCACAGGCAGATACGCAGTATTTT
CAWGSQADTQYF
>TRBV18|few|.|TRBJ2-5
TGTGCCAGCTCACCCCGGGACACCGGGACCCAGTACTTC
CASSPRDTGTQYF
>TRBV2|once|.|TRBJ2-7
TGTGCCAGCAGTGGGGCATTATCCTACGAGCAGTACTTC
CASSGALSYEQYF
>TRBV5-6|few|TRBD1|TRBJ1-2
TGTGCCAGCAGCCAAGACAGGGTTGGCTACACCTTC
CASSQDRVGYTF
>TRBV6-2/TRBV6-3|.|TRBD1|TRBJ1-5
TGTGCCAGCAGTTACACAGGGGGCGAGGTTCAGCCCCAGCATTTT
CASSYTGGEVQPQHF
>TRBV10-3|.|TRBD1|TRBJ1-1
TGTGCCATCAGTGAGCCAGGACAGGGGAGGGCTGAAGCTTTCTTT
CAISEPGQGRAEAFF
>TRBV7-8|.|TRBD2|TRBJ2-5
TGTGCCAGCAGCCCGGGACTACAAGAGACCCAGTACTTC
CASSPGLQETQYF
>TRBV19|once|TRBD1|TRBJ1-2
TGTGCCACCTCACCCCGGGACAGGATCGGCTACACCTTC
CATSPRDRIGYTF
>TRBV7-5|.|.|TRBJ1-3
TGTGTCAGAAGCTTAGGAGAGGGTTGGACTGGAAACACCATATATTTT
CVRSLGEGWTGNTIYF
>TRBV6-1|.|.|TRBJ1-4
TGTGCCAGCAGTGAGAGTAGGGGGGGTCCTAATGAAAAACTGTTTTTT
CASSESRGGPNEKLFF
>TRBV3-1/TRBV3-2|.|TRBD2|TRBJ2-2
TGTGCCAGCAGCCTTCAGCCCCTACTGGCGGGGGGAAACACCGGGGAGCTGTTTTTT
CASSLQPLLAGGNTGELFF